This TCR beta chain is drawn from a study of T-cell reconstitution after alpha-beta-depleted transplantation in children. Overall study results and limits: The authors attributed T-cell counts and diversity one year after transplant mostly to newly produced T cells. Reports say that about two months after transplant, the alpha-beta T cells came out of several hundred graft clones that had expanded.

J lost 0 bases, V lost 0 bases, and 5 bases had no gene match. Per the germline V gene, CDR1 is SGHKS and CDR2 is YYEKEE (reference sequence). The CDR3 loop spans 16 amino acids. As it was prepared, the TCRbeta library received unique molecular identifiers. Each CDR3 protein gets one entry after TCRdb re-called the PCR reads with MiXCR. The sample includes about 120,000 distinct CDR3 sequences, 20% to 25% of them seen just once. This clonotype was detected ten times or more. Its antigen is undetermined. The sample consisted of PBMCs, mostly from graft donor cells, taken 180 days after TCRalphabeta/CD19-depleted stem cell transplant. The clonotype comes from a male patient aged 2-10 years who had a stem cell transplant for chronic granulomatous disease, so the T cells may come from the graft donor. The gene calls are TRBV5-5 and TRBJ1-2; the match to TRBD1 covers 7 bases. CDR3 sequence (DNA): TGTGCCAGCAGCTTGGCCGCCGGACAGGCTAACTATGGCTACACCTTC. As protein: CASSLAAGQANYGYTF.